Shown below are 16 T cell receptor beta chains from a single sample sequenced in a study of cytomegalovirus exposure and HLA in healthy donors. PCR used 60 Vbeta primers and 13 Jbeta primers. Libraries were prepared by immunoSEQ multiplex PCR; TCRdb keeps only in-frame clonotypes and omits some of them. The sample totals under 95,000 clones. Sequencing was performed on PBMCs. These receptors all come from a man between 50 and 59 years old in good health and CMV-seronegative.

The chain employs TRBV7-9 and TRBJ2-4; 8 positions match TRBD1. This CDR3 spans 14 amino acids. Looked up from germline, CDR1 is SEHNR and CDR2 is FQNEAQ (reference sequence). With 3 bases clipped from V and 6 bases from J, the junction kept 4 bases outside the gene matches. This CDR3 reads CASSFGTGGNIQYF. DNA of the CDR3: TGTGCCAGCAGCTTTGGTACAGGGGGAAACATTCAGTACTTC.

The rearrangement uses TRBV6-5 and TRBJ1-3; no reliable D call. Germline V gene data show CDR1 as MNHEY and CDR2 as SVGAGI. The CDR3 totals 15 residues. V lost 6 bases and J 1 base, leaving 13 bases between the germline ends. The CDR3 loop reads CASSPQGGSGNTIYF. The CDR3 DNA reads TGTGCCAGCAGCCCCCAAGGAGGGTCTGGAAACACCATATATTTT.

The chain carries TRBV5-1 and TRBJ1-1; 7 bases fit TRBD1. V shed 2 bases, J shed 3 bases, and the junction held 4 bases outside the gene matches. This CDR3 has 14 amino acids. CDR1 and CDR2 (germline): SGHRS, YFSETQ. The CDR3 here is CASSLQGSDTEAFF. The CDR3 DNA is TGCGCCAGCAGCTTACAGGGGTCGGACACTGAAGCTTTCTTT.

The V gene is TRBV15, the J gene TRBJ2-7, with TRBD1 matching over 9 bases. The germline CDR1 and CDR2 sequences are LNHNV and YYDKDF (reference sequence). The CDR3 runs 16 residues. Trimming at V came to 0 bases and at J to 4 bases, leaving 7 bases not matched to a gene. CDR3 DNA sequence: TGTGCCACCAGCAGAGAGGGACAGGGAGTACCATACGAGCAGTACTTC. Translating it yields CATSREGQGVPYEQYF.

The rearrangement joins TRBV11-1 to TRBJ2-7; 9 nucleotides align to TRBD1. V dropped 6 bases and J dropped 2; count of bases not matched to a gene: 8. The CDR3 spans 15 residues. Germline CDR1 and CDR2: SGHAT and FQDESV (reference sequence). CDR3 nucleotides: TGTGCCAGCAGGCGGACCGGGACAGGGACCTACGAGCAGTACTTC. It is translated as CASRRTGTGTYEQYF.

The V and J genes are TRBV6-5 and TRBJ1-5, with TRBD1 as a possible D gene (6 bases). Between the trimmed V and J ends, which lost 6 bases and 5 bases, there was a span of 11 bases. This CDR3 is 13 amino acids long. The V gene's germline CDR1 is MNHEY and CDR2 SVGAGI. The CDR3 coding sequence is TGTGCCAGCAGATTGGACAGAGATCAGCCCCAGCATTTT. Its protein is CASRLDRDQPQHF.

The chain combines TRBV5-4 with TRBJ2-7, with 7 bases aligning to TRBD1. After removal of 1 base from V and 2 bases from J, the junction contained 9 bases not matched to a gene. This CDR3 spans 16 amino acids. From germline, CDR1 is SGHNT and CDR2 YYREEE (reference sequence). The DNA of the CDR3 is TGTGCCAGCAGCTTGATATTTGGGACAGCCCCCTACGAGCAGTACTTC. It translates to CASSLIFGTAPYEQYF.

The gene calls are TRBV5-6 and TRBJ2-1; D is ambiguous. Trimming shortened V by 2 bases and J by 0 bases, and 9 bases separated the two germline ends. The CDR3 contains 15 residues. CDR1 is SGHDT and CDR2 is YYEEEE in the germline V gene. The CDR3 here is CASSFELSSYNEQFF. The CDR3 nucleotides read TGTGCCAGCAGCTTCGAACTGAGCTCCTACAATGAGCAGTTCTTC.

V is TRBV9 and J is TRBJ2-7, with 9 bases identical to TRBD1. The CDR3 runs 15 residues. V lost 3 bases to trimming and J lost 2 bases; unmatched junction nucleotides: 6. Per the germline V gene, CDR1 is SGDLS and CDR2 is YYNGEE. The CDR3 here is CASSAPDRGPYEQYF. The CDR3, as DNA: TGTGCCAGCAGCGCCCCGGACAGGGGCCCCTACGAGCAGTACTTC.

The rearrangement links TRBV30 to TRBJ1-5; a weak D match, TRBD1 (6 bases). Trimming stripped 2 bases from V and 6 bases from J, with 11 bases between. This CDR3 spans 13 amino acids. Germline CDR1 reads GTSNPN; CDR2 reads SVGIG (reference sequence). As DNA, the CDR3 is TGTGCCTGGAGTCACAGGGTAGGTCAGCCCCAGCATTTT. This encodes CAWSHRVGQPQHF.

This chain joins TRBV28 and TRBJ2-3; maybe TRBD1 (5 bases). Looked up from germline, CDR1 is MDHEN and CDR2 is SYDVKM. Trimming took 3 bases from V and 8 from J, leaving 12 bases between them. The CDR3 is 13 residues long. CDR3 protein: CASSFMSQGTQYF. The CDR3 bases are TGTGCCAGCAGTTTTATGTCGCAGGGTACGCAGTATTTT.

V gene TRBV6-5 combines with J gene TRBJ2-3; 7 nucleotides line up with TRBD2. J lost 5 bases, V lost 0 bases, and 2 bases had no gene match. Germline values: CDR1 MNHEY, CDR2 SVGAGI. The CDR3 has 14 residues. CDR3 region: CASSYSGGKDTQYF. In DNA form, the CDR3 reads TGTGCCAGCAGTTACTCGGGGGGGAAAGATACGCAGTATTTT.

This sequence joins TRBV7-9 and TRBJ2-5, with D possibly matching TRBD2 (6 bases). The CDR3 is 13 residues long. The V and J ends lost 6 bases and 4 bases respectively, with 12 bases between them. The germline V gene has CDR1 SEHNR and CDR2 FQNEAQ (reference sequence). CDR3 DNA sequence: TGTGCCAGCAGGCCCACCGGGGGAGAGACCCAGTACTTC. It is translated as CASRPTGGETQYF. Combining the CDR3 with reference TRBV7-9 and TRBJ2-5 gives the whole variable domain DTGVSQNPRHKITKRGQNVTFRCDPISEHNRLYWYRQTLGQGPEFLTYFQNEAQLEKSRLLSDRFSAERPKGSFSTLEIQRTEQGDSAMYLCASRPTGGETQYFGPGTRLLVL.

The chain uses TRBV27 and TRBJ2-3, with D maybe TRBD1 (5 bases). Trimming pared 0 bases from V and 2 bases from J, leaving 9 bases between. CDR3 length: 15 amino acids. Germline V CDR1 and CDR2: MNHEY, SMNVEV (reference sequence). CDR3 nucleotides: TGTGCCAGCAGTTTATCGTTCAGGGCCACAGATACGCAGTATTTT. It encodes CASSLSFRATDTQYF.

The gene calls are TRBV7-3 and TRBJ2-5, with 11 bases identical to TRBD2. V shed 5 bases and J 4 bases; nucleotides not matched to a gene: 6. CDR3 length: 15 residues. CDR1 is SGHTA and CDR2 is FQGTGA in the germline V gene. In DNA, the CDR3 is TGTGCCAGCAGCATACTAGCGGGAGAGGGAGAGACCCAGTACTTC. This encodes CASSILAGEGETQYF.

The chain is built from TRBV21-1 and TRBJ1-2. TRBV21-1 is a documented pseudogene. The CDR3 is made up of 11 amino acids. The CDR3 spells CASRLNYGYTF. CDR3 DNA: TGTGCCAGCAGACTCAACTATGGCTACACCTTC.